This paragraph reports one T cell receptor (beta chain). Its antigen is undetermined. This CDR3 has 15 amino acids. CDR1 WNHNN and CDR2 SYGVQD come from the germline V gene (reference sequence). J lost 7 bases, V lost 5 bases, and 12 bases had no gene match. This sample stems from a study of cytomegalovirus exposure and HLA in healthy donors. Study-wide points: Highest at DRB1 and lowest at HLA-C, TCR association rates differed among HLA loci in a later analysis. Common viral pathogens were later found to be apparently linked to several of the most significant clusters. Productive rates of about 90% or about 30% were seen for most TCR beta V segments in an earlier analysis.

It was with 60 Vbeta and 13 Jbeta primers that the PCR ran. Original processing methods: Per a later analysis, the number of unique TCR beta chains was some 75 million, of which roughly 10 million were shared. The protocol was immunoSEQ multiplex PCR, while the TCRdb copy is restricted to in-frame clones and leaves out a portion. V, J and clone size were drawn from that table, and D and trimming were deduced from the DNA. This table has fewer than 100,000 clones, 70% to 80% appearing once. Specimen: PBMCs. This chain joins TRBV10-1 and TRBJ2-7; 9 bases agree with TRBD1. This receptor was taken from a female donor in good health and CMV-seronegative. The CDR3 bases are TGCGCCAGCAGTTCCACAGGGGGCGAGGGTAAGGAGCAGTACTTC. Translating gives CASSSTGGEGKEQYF.